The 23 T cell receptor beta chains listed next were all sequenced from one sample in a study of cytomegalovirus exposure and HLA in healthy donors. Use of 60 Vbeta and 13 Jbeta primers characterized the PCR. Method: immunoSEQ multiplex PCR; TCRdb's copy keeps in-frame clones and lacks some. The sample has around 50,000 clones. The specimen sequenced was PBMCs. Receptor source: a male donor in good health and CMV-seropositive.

The DNA for the CDR3 is TGTGCCAGCAGCGACACCTCTGGAAACACCATATATTTT. Its translation: CASSDTSGNTIYF. The J gene is TRBJ1-3, the V gene TRBV9; D uncertain. From germline, CDR1 is SGDLS and CDR2 YYNGEE. The CDR3 extends over 13 amino acids. V lost 3 bases to trimming and J lost 0 bases, with 4 bases between them. Full variable domain (rest looked up from reference TRBV9 and TRBJ1-3): DSGVTQTPKHLITATGQRVTLRCSPRSGDLSVYWYQQSLDQGLQFLIQYYNGEERAKGNILERFSAQQFPDLHSELNLSSLELGDSALYFCASSDTSGNTIYFGEGSWLTVV.

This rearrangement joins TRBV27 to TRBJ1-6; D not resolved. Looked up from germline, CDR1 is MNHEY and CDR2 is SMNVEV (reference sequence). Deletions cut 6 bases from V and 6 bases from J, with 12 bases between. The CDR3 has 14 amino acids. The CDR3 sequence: CASRYSGSNSPLHF. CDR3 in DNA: TGTGCCAGCAGATACTCCGGGTCTAATTCACCCCTCCACTTT.

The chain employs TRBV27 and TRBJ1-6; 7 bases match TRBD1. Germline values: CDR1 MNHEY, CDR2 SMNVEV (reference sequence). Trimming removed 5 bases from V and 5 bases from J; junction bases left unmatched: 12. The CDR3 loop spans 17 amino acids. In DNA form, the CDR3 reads TGTGCCAGCAGTCCCGACCTTTGGGACAGACATAATTCACCCCTCCACTTT. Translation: CASSPDLWDRHNSPLHF.

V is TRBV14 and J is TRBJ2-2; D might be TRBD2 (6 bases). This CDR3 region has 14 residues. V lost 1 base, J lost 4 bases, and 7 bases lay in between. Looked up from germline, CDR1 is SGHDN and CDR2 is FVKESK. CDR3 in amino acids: CASSQGGGTGELFF. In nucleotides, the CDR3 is TGTGCCAGCAGCCAAGGGGGAGGCACCGGGGAGCTGTTTTTT.

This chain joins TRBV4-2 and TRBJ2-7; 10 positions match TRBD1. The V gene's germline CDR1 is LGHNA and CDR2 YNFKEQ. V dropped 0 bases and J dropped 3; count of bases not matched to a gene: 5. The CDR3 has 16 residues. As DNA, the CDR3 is TGTGCCAGCAGCCAAGATTGGACAGGGGGAGTCTACGAGCAGTACTTC. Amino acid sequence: CASSQDWTGGVYEQYF.

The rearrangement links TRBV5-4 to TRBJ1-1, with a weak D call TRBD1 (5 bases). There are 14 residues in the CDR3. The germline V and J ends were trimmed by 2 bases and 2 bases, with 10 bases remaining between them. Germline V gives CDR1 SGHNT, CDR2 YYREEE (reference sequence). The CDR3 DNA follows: TGTGCCAGCAGCTTAGGGGTCGTTAACACTGAAGCTTTCTTT. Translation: CASSLGVVNTEAFF.

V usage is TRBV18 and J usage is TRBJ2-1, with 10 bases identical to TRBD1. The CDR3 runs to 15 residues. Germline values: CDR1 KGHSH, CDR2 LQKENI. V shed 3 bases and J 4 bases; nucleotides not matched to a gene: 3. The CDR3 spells CASSPPGQGYNEQFF. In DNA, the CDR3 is TGTGCCAGCTCACCGCCGGGACAGGGGTACAATGAGCAGTTCTTC.

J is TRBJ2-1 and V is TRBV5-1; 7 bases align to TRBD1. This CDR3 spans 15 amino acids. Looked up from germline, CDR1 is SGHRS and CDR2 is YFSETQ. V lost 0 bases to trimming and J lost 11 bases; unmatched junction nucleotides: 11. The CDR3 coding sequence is TGCGCCAGCAGCTTGGAAGGGGACAGTCTCTCGAAGCAGTTCTTC. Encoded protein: CASSLEGDSLSKQFF.

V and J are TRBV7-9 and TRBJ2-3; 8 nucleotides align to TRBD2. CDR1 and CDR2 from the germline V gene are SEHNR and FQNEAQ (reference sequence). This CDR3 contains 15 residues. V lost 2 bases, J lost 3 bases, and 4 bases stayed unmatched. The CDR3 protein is CASSLSGGVTDTQYF. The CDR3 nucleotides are TGTGCCAGCAGCTTATCCGGGGGGGTTACAGATACGCAGTATTTT.

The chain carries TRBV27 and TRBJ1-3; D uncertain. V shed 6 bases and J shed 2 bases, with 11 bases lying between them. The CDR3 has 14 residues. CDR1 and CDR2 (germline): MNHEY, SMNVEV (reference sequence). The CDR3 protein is CASSRTMTGNTIYF. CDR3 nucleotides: TGTGCCAGCAGCCGAACAATGACTGGAAACACCATATATTTT.

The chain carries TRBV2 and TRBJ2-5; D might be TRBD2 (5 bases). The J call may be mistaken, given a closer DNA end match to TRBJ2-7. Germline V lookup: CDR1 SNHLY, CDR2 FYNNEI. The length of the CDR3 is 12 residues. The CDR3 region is CASSGEPYEQYF. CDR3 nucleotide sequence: TGTGCCAGCAGCGGGGAGCCCTACGAGCAGTACTTC.

The CDR3 coding sequence is TGTGCCAGCAGACCTCCCGGGGGGGAGACCCAGTACTTC. Translating gives CASRPPGGETQYF. The chain has TRBV7-9 and TRBJ2-5; 7 nucleotides match TRBD2. Germline-derived CDR1 and CDR2 are SEHNR and FQNEAQ (reference sequence). This CDR3 comprises 13 residues. The J segment lost 5 bases and the V segment lost 6 bases, leaving 6 bases of the junction unmatched.

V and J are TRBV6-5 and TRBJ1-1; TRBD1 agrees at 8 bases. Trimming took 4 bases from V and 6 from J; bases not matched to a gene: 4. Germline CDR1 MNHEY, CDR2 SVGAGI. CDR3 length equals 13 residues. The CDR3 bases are TGTGCCAGCAGTTCCTCGACAGGGGCTGAAGCTTTCTTT. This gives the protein CASSSSTGAEAFF.

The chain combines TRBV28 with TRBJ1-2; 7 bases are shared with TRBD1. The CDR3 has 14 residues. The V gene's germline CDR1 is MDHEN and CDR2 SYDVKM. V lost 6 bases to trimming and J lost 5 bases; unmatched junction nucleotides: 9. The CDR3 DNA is TGTGCCAGCAGCCTATTTACAGGGGTTTATGGCTACACCTTC. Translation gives CASSLFTGVYGYTF.

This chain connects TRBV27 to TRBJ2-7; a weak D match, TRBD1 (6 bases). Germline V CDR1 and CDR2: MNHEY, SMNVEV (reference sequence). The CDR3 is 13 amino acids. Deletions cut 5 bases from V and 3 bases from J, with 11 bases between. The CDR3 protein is CASSTDSGYEQYF. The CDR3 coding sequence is TGTGCCAGCAGTACGGACAGTGGCTACGAGCAGTACTTC.

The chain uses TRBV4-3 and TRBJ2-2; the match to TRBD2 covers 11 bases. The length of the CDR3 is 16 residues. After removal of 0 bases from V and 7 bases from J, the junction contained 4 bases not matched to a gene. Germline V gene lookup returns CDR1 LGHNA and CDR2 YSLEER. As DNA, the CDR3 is TGCGCCAGCAGCCAAGATAGCGGGGGGGCAAACGGGGAGCTGTTTTTT. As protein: CASSQDSGGANGELFF.

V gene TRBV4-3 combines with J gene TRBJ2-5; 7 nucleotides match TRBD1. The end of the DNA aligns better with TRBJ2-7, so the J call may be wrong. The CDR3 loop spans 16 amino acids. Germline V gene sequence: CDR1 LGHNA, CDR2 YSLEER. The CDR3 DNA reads TGCGCCAGCAGCCAAGATCCTGGGACAGAACCCTACGAGCAGTACTTC. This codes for CASSQDPGTEPYEQYF.

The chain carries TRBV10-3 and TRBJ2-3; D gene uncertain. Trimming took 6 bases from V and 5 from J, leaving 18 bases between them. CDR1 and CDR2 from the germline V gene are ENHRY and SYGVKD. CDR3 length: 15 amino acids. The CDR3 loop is CAIRTDGAHLDTQYF. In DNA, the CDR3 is TGTGCCATCAGAACCGACGGAGCACACTTAGATACGCAGTATTTT.

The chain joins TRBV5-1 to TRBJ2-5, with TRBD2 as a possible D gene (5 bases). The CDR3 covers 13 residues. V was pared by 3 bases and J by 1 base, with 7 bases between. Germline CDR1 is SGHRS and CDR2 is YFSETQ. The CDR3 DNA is TGCGCCAGCAGCTCGGACTTCCAAGAGACCCAGTACTTC. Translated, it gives CASSSDFQETQYF.

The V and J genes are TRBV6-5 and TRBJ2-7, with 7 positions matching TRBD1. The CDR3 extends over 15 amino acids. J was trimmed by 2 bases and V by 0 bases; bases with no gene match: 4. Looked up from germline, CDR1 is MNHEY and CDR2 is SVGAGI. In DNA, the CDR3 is TGTGCCAGCAGTTACTCAGAGGGGGCTCCCTACGAGCAGTACTTC. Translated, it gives CASSYSEGAPYEQYF.

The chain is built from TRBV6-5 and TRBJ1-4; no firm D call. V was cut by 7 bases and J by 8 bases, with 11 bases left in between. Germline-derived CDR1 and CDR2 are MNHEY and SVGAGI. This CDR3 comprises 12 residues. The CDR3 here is CASTRVSEKLFF. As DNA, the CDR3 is TGTGCCAGCACGAGGGTTTCCGAAAAACTGTTTTTT.

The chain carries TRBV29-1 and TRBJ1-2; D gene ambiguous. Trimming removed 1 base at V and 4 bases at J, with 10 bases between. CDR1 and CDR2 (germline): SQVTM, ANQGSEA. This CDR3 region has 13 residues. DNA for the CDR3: TGCAGCGTTGAAGGGGTAGAGGGCTATGGCTACACCTTC. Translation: CSVEGVEGYGYTF.

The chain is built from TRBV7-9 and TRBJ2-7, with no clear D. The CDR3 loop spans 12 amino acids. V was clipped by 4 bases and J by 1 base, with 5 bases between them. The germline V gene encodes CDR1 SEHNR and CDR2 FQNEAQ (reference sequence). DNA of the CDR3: TGTGCCAGCAGCTCCCGGTCCTACGAGCAGTACTTC. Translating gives CASSSRSYEQYF. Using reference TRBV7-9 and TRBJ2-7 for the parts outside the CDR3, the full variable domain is DTGVSQNPRHKITKRGQNVTFRCDPISEHNRLYWYRQTLGQGPEFLTYFQNEAQLEKSRLLSDRFSAERPKGSFSTLEIQRTEQGDSAMYLCASSSRSYEQYFGPGTRLTVT.